What follows is one T cell receptor (beta chain) and its context. The entry originates in a study of shared clonotypes between healthy human individuals. This table comes from immunoSEQ multiplex PCR, and its TCRdb copy is limited to in-frame clones, with some not included. The sample carries about 480,000 clones, over 60% recorded once. This CDR3 is built from 14 residues. The germline V gene has CDR1 MGHRA and CDR2 YSYEKL. Trimming shortened V by 4 bases and J by 5 bases, and 12 bases separated the two germline ends. What was sequenced was PBMCs. The TCR was taken from a woman aged 35 to 49 in good health. Some clones in this sample may be carry-over from other donors' samples. The chain combines TRBV4-1 with TRBJ1-5; TRBD1 might be the D (6 bases). CDR3: CASSPAGAYQPQHF. DNA of the CDR3: TGCGCCAGCAGCCCGGCGGGGGCGTATCAGCCCCAGCATTTT.